Included here is one T cell receptor beta chain sequence, with context. Generated by immunoSEQ multiplex PCR, the TCRdb table keeps only in-frame clones and is missing some. Of tens of thousands of clones listed, 75% to 95% are singletons. These data come from a study of T cell changes during pregnancy in multiple sclerosis. Per the germline V gene, CDR1 is MNHEY and CDR2 is SMNVEV (reference sequence). The CDR3 loop spans 13 amino acids. The V end was cut by 6 bases, the J end by 5 bases, with 13 bases between. The receptor was isolated from a female donor with multiple sclerosis, enrolled in a pregnancy study. Here the sequenced sample was CD8+ T cells from peripheral blood mononuclear cells, taken in the second trimester of pregnancy. This sequence joins TRBV27 and TRBJ1-1; D may be TRBD1 (5 bases). CDR3 sequence (DNA): TGTGCCAGCAGCCCCGCGGGGGTTACTGAAGCTTTCTTT. This encodes CASSPAGVTEAFF.